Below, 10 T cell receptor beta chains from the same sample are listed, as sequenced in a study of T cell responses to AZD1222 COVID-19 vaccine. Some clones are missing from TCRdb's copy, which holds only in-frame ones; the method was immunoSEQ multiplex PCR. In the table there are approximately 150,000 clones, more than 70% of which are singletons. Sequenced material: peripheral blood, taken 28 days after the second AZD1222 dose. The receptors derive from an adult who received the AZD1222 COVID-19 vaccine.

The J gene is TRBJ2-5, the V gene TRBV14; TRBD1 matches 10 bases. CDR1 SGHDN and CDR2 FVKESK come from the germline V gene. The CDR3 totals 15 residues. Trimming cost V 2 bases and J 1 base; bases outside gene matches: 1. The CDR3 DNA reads TGTGCCAGCAGCCAATGGGACAGGGGCCAAGAGACCCAGTACTTC. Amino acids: CASSQWDRGQETQYF. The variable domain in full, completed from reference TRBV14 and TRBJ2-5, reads EAGVTQFPSHSVIEKGQTVTLRCDPISGHDNLYWYRRVMGKEIKFLLHFVKESKQDESGMPNNRFLAERTGGTYSTLKVQPAELEDSGVYFCASSQWDRGQETQYFGPGTRLLVL.

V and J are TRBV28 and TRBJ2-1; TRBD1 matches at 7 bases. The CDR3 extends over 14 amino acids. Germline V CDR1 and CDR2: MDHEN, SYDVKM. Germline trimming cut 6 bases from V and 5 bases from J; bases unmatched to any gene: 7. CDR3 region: CASRTGTPNNEQFF. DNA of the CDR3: TGTGCCAGCAGGACAGGGACACCCAACAATGAGCAGTTCTTC.

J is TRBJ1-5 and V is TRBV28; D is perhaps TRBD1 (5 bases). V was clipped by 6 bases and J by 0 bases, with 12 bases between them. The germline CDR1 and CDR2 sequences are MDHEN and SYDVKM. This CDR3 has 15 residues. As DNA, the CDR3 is TGTGCCAGCAGCCCGGGACCTTATAGCAATCAGCCCCAGCATTTT. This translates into CASSPGPYSNQPQHF.

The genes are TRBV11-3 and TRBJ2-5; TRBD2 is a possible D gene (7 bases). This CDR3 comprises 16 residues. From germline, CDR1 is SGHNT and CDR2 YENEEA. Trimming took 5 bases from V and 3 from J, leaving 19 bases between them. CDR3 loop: CASSRGAAAGEETQYF. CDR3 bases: TGTGCCAGCAGCCGGGGGGCAGCGGCTGGGGAAGAGACCCAGTACTTC.

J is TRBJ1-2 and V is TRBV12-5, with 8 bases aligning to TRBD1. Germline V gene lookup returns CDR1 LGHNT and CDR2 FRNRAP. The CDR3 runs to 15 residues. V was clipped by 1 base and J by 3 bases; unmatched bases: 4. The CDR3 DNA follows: TGTGCTAGTGGTTTGGGACAGGGGTTCGACTATGGCTACACCTTC. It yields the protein CASGLGQGFDYGYTF.

CDR3 in amino acids: CATSTTPGPYEQYF. CDR3 nucleotide sequence: TGTGCCACCAGCACCACACCGGGACCCTACGAGCAGTACTTC. The chain couples TRBV15 to TRBJ2-7, with D perhaps matching TRBD1 or TRBD2 (5 bases each). With 4 bases removed from V and 2 bases from J, the gap between germline ends came to 12 bases. Germline V gene data show CDR1 as LNHNV and CDR2 as YYDKDF (reference sequence). The CDR3 runs 14 residues.

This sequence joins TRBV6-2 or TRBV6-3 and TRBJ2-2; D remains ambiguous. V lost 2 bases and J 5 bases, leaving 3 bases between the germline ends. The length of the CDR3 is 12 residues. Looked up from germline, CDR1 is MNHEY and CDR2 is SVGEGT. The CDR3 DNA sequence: TGTGCCAGCAGTTACCGTACCGGGGAGCTGTTTTTT. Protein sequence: CASSYRTGELFF.

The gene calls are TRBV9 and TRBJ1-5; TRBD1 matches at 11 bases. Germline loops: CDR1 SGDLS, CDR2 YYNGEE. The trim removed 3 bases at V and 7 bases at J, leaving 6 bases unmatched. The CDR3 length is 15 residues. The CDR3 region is CASSAGQGVRQPQHF. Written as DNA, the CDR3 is TGTGCCAGCAGCGCGGGACAGGGGGTTCGACAGCCCCAGCATTTT.

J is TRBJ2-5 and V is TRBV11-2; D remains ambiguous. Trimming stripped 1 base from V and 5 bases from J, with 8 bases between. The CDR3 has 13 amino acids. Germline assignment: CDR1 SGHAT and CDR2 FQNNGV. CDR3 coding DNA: TGTGCCAGCAGCTTAGGGGCTGAGGAGACCCAGTACTTC. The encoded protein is CASSLGAEETQYF.

The CDR3 DNA reads as TGTGCCAGCAGTTTAGGGGGAGACTATGGCTACACCTTC. Its protein product is CASSLGGDYGYTF. The rearrangement uses TRBV28 and TRBJ1-2; D possibly corresponds to TRBD1 (5 bases). Trimming removed 2 bases from V and 3 bases from J, with 7 bases in between. CDR1 is MDHEN, CDR2 SYDVKM, per germline. This CDR3 is 13 amino acids long.